The T cell receptor (beta chain) described here comes from a study of synovial regulatory T cells in juvenile arthritis. Germline-derived CDR1 and CDR2 are MNHNS and SASEGT. This CDR3 spans 10 amino acids. There is no recorded DNA. This table comes from immunoSEQ multiplex PCR, and its TCRdb copy is limited to in-frame clones, with some not included. The specimen's table records 8,000 to 10,000 clones. A word on this clone: The antigen is not known.

General observations from the study: Synovial Tregs shared more CDR3 sequences with iaTregs than other blood Tregs. iaTreg TCR repertoires were largely private across patients and partially overlapped synovial Teff and blood CPL.

This TCR was recovered from a donor aged 2-30 years with juvenile idiopathic arthritis. Input material: Treg cells from blood. Documented subset: remaining (HLA-DR-negative) circulating blood Treg cells. The rearrangement joins TRBV6-1 to TRBJ1-2; TCRdb's assignment of TRBD1 cannot be checked, as there is no DNA. The CDR3 spells CATDRAGYTF.